Listed below are T cell receptor beta chains from one sample, sequenced in a study of blood T cell repertoires in COVID-19. Sequencing was performed with immunoSEQ multiplex PCR; in TCRdb, only in-frame clones are kept and a portion is missing. Found here are 97,000 or so clones, roughly 82% of them singletons; the top ten hold 18%. Material: peripheral blood. These receptors came from an elderly man with acute or convalescent COVID-19. Both conserved end residues are part of each CDR3. The order of the fields is J gene, clone size, V gene, D gene, CDR3 protein, CDR3 DNA. The D gene is left open where the match is weak. Clone sizes are given selectively: once, few, many, or a class where the clone is expanded.

TRBJ1-5 NA TRBV14 NA CASSQGGLHSNQPQHF TGTGCCAGCAGCCAAGGTGGGCTTCATAGCAATCAGCCCCAGCATTTT
TRBJ2-4 NA TRBV30 TRBD2 CAWSVNGRGDKNIQYF TGTGCCTGGAGTGTGAATGGGCGGGGGGACAAAAACATTCAGTACTTC
TRBJ1-1 NA TRBV27 TRBD1 CASSLIGQGRTEAFF TGTGCCAGCAGTTTAATCGGACAGGGTCGAACTGAAGCTTTCTTT
TRBJ2-1 NA TRBV14 NA CASSQERGTYNEQFF TGTGCCAGCAGCCAAGAAAGGGGAACTTACAATGAGCAGTTCTTC
TRBJ1-3 NA TRBV7-2 TRBD1 CASSLGQGISGNTIYF TGTGCCAGCAGCTTAGGACAGGGGATTTCTGGAAACACCATATATTTT
TRBJ1-5 few TRBV28 TRBD1 CASSRGQGSSNQPQHF TGTGCCAGCAGTCGAGGACAGGGTTCTAGCAATCAGCCCCAGCATTTT
TRBJ1-1 NA TRBV5-5 NA CASSRGGAQVNTEAFF TGTGCCAGCAGCCGGGGGGGAGCCCAAGTGAACACTGAAGCTTTCTTT
TRBJ1-1 few TRBV29-1 NA CSATFGQMNTEAFF TGCAGCGCAACTTTTGGACAGATGAACACTGAAGCTTTCTTT
TRBJ2-7 NA TRBV28 TRBD1 CASTQQGAASRQYF TGTGCCAGCACCCAACAGGGGGCGGCCTCAAGGCAGTACTTC
TRBJ2-7 NA TRBV7-2 NA CASSPTRGHYEQYF TGTGCCAGCAGCCCGACGCGCGGCCACTACGAGCAGTACTTC
TRBJ2-2 NA TRBV2 NA CASSETSTGELFF TGTGCCAGCAGTGAGACAAGCACCGGGGAGCTGTTTTTT
TRBJ1-4 NA TRBV5-6 TRBD1 CASSATGVGKEKLFF TGTGCCAGCAGCGCCACAGGGGTGGGAAAAGAAAAACTGTTTTTT
TRBJ2-2 NA TRBV7-7 NA CASSAPGHWNTGELFF TGTGCCAGCAGCGCACCGGGACACTGGAACACCGGGGAGCTGTTTTTT
TRBJ1-2 NA TRBV25-1 TRBD1 CASSEFGGTGANYGYTF TGTGCCAGCAGTGAATTCGGCGGGACAGGGGCTAACTATGGCTACACCTTC
TRBJ2-7 NA TRBV5-8 TRBD2 CASSRGLDGYEQYF TGTGCCAGCAGCCGGGGACTAGATGGCTACGAGCAGTACTTC
TRBJ2-7 NA TRBV7-8 NA CASSRVGGGSYEQYF TGTGCCAGCAGCCGAGTGGGGGGTGGCTCCTACGAGCAGTACTTC
TRBJ1-2 NA TRBV27 NA CASRTNYYGYTF TGTGCCAGCCGGACAAACTACTATGGCTACACCTTC
TRBJ2-7 NA TRBV3-1/TRBV3-2 TRBD1 CASSQPTGTGFYEQYF TGTGCCAGCAGCCAACCCACCGGGACAGGATTCTACGAGCAGTACTTC
TRBJ1-4 NA TRBV2 TRBD1 CASRDRSGTVLEKLFF TGTGCCAGCAGAGACCGCTCCGGGACAGTCCTTGAAAAACTGTTTTTT
TRBJ1-1 NA TRBV29-1 TRBD1 CSAWTGMNTEAFF TGCAGCGCGTGGACAGGGATGAACACTGAAGCTTTCTTT
TRBJ2-1 NA TRBV9 NA CASSVTGTGNEQFF TGTGCCAGCAGCGTAACCGGAACGGGCAATGAGCAGTTCTTC
TRBJ1-1 NA TRBV18 TRBD1 CASSTGAENTEAFF TGTGCCAGCTCGACAGGGGCGGAGAACACTGAAGCTTTCTTT
TRBJ1-6 NA TRBV19 NA CASSPGTYNSPLHF TGTGCCAGTAGTCCCGGGACCTATAATTCACCCCTCCACTTT
TRBJ1-5 NA TRBV19 NA CASKGGAQNQPQHF TGTGCCAGTAAGGGTGGGGCACAAAATCAGCCCCAGCATTTT
TRBJ1-5 NA TRBV4-3 NA CASSQDSGNQPQHF TGCGCCAGCAGCCAAGATTCGGGGAATCAGCCCCAGCATTTT
TRBJ2-7 once TRBV19 NA CASSSSHRATTTWEQYF TGTGCCAGTAGTTCATCGCACAGGGCCACTACTACGTGGGAGCAGTACTTC
TRBJ1-2 NA TRBV30 TRBD1 CAWSHRGQSYTF TGTGCCTGGAGCCACAGGGGGCAAAGCTACACCTTC
TRBJ2-3 NA TRBV29-1 NA CSVETAGTQYF TGCAGCGTTGAGACAGCAGGCACGCAGTATTTT
TRBJ2-6 NA TRBV19 NA CASSILRESSGANVLTF TGTGCCAGTAGTATTTTACGCGAGAGCTCTGGGGCCAACGTCCTGACTTTC
TRBJ1-3 NA TRBV19 NA CASSRIMGPTRNSGNTIYF TGTGCCAGTAGTCGTATTATGGGGCCGACCCGAAACTCTGGAAACACCATATATTTT
TRBJ2-1 NA TRBV11-3 TRBD2 CASSLGTSGGYNEQFF TGTGCCAGCAGCCTCGGAACTAGCGGGGGATACAATGAGCAGTTCTTC
TRBJ2-6 once TRBV5-1 TRBD1 CASSSGQGRSGANVLTF TGCGCCAGCAGCTCGGGACAGGGTAGGTCGGGGGCCAACGTCCTGACTTTC
TRBJ2-3 few TRBV10-3 TRBD1 CAIQGQETDTQYF TGTGCCATCCAAGGACAGGAAACAGATACGCAGTATTTT